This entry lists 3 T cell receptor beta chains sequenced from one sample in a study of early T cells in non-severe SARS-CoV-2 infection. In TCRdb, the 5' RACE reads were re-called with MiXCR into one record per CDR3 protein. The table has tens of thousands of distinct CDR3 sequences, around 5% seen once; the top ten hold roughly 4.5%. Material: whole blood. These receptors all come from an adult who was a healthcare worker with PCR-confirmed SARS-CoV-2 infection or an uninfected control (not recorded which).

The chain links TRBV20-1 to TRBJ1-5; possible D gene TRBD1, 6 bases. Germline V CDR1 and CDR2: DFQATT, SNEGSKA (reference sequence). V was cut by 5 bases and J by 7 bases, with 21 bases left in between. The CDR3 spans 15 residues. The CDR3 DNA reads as TGCAGTGCTGGGAGCCTTAGGGGGTCTCGACAGCCCCAGCATTTT. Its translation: CSAGSLRGSRQPQHF.

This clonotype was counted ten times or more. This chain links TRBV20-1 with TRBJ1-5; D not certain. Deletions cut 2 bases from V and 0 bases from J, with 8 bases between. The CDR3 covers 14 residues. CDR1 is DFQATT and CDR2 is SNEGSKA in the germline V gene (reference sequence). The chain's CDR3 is CSARRINSNQPQHF. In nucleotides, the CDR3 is TGCAGTGCTAGACGCATTAATAGCAATCAGCCCCAGCATTTT.

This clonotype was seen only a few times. CDR3 nucleotide sequence: TGTGCCAGCAGCTTAGAGCGGGGAGTGGGTGAAAAACTGTTTTTT. It encodes CASSLERGVGEKLFF. This chain connects TRBV7-2 to TRBJ1-4, with unresolved D. Trimming removed 1 base at V and 7 bases at J, with 13 bases between. Looked up from germline, CDR1 is SGHTA and CDR2 is FQGNSA. This CDR3 comprises 15 residues.